The 12 T cell receptor beta chains below come from one sample, sequenced in a study of T cell responses to AZD1222 COVID-19 vaccine. Clones were read by immunoSEQ multiplex PCR, and TCRdb kept only the in-frame ones, dropping some. This table holds roughly 140,000 clones, approximately 93% found once. The specimen comprised peripheral blood, sampled after recovery from COVID-19. These receptors were collected from an adult who had recovered from COVID-19.

This sequence joins TRBV7-8 and TRBJ1-1; 7 bases line up with TRBD1. Looked up from germline, CDR1 is SGHVS and CDR2 is FQNEAQ. J was trimmed by 8 bases and V by 5 bases; bases with no gene match: 11. The CDR3 consists of 14 residues. CDR3 region: CASSARRDSLEAFF. The CDR3 region has the DNA TGTGCCAGCAGCGCCCGGCGGGACAGCTTAGAAGCTTTCTTT.

The V gene is TRBV30, the J gene TRBJ1-1; D perhaps matches TRBD1 (5 bases). This CDR3 contains 12 residues. CDR1 and CDR2 from the germline V gene are GTSNPN and SVGIG (reference sequence). The V end lost 0 bases, the J end lost 7 bases, and 9 bases lay between the germline ends. CDR3 nucleotide sequence: TGTGCCTGGAGTGTAGAAAGGGGTGAAGCTTTCTTT. Translation gives CAWSVERGEAFF.

The chain employs TRBV5-5 and TRBJ2-3, with TRBD2 identical over 7 bases. With 0 bases clipped from V and 0 bases from J, the junction kept 7 bases outside the gene matches. The germline CDR1 and CDR2 sequences are SGHKS and YYEKEE (reference sequence). The CDR3 covers 17 residues. As DNA, the CDR3 is TGTGCCAGCAGCTTGGAGTGGCCTAGCGGAAGCACAGATACGCAGTATTTT. It is translated as CASSLEWPSGSTDTQYF.

The chain combines TRBV5-4 with TRBJ2-1; 10 bases line up with TRBD2. The CDR3 contains 18 residues. V dropped 0 bases and J dropped 8; count of bases not matched to a gene: 14. The germline V gene encodes CDR1 SGHNT and CDR2 YYREEE (reference sequence). The CDR3 spells CASSLGPKSGRATDEQFF. In DNA, the CDR3 is TGTGCCAGCAGCTTGGGTCCGAAAAGCGGGAGGGCCACAGATGAGCAGTTCTTC.

This clone was detected only once. The chain is built from TRBV5-1 and TRBJ1-1; TRBD1 matches 12 bases. CDR1 is SGHRS, CDR2 YFSETQ, per germline. The V and J ends lost 4 bases and 5 bases, in that order; junction bases with no gene match: 9. The CDR3 runs to 16 residues. CDR3 protein: CASSLGQGAPGTEAFF. CDR3 in DNA: TGCGCCAGCAGCCTGGGACAGGGGGCGCCTGGGACTGAAGCTTTCTTT.

The rearrangement uses TRBV2 and TRBJ2-1; 7 bases are shared with TRBD2. V was pared by 7 bases and J by 0 bases, with 6 bases of the junction left unmatched. CDR1 and CDR2 (germline): SNHLY, FYNNEI. The CDR3 has 15 residues. The chain's CDR3 is CASTARGGSYNEQFF. In DNA form, the CDR3 reads TGTGCCAGCACCGCACGCGGGGGCTCCTACAATGAGCAGTTCTTC.

The V and J genes are TRBV27 and TRBJ1-6; D not resolved. The V gene lost 4 bases and the J gene lost 3 bases, with 10 bases spanning the gap. The CDR3 length is 15 residues. Germline V gives CDR1 MNHEY, CDR2 SMNVEV (reference sequence). The CDR3 reads CASSSRGGYNSPLHF. The CDR3 coding sequence is TGTGCCAGCAGTTCCCGGGGAGGCTATAATTCACCCCTCCACTTT.

The rearrangement links TRBV7-9 to TRBJ1-1, with 8 bases lining up with TRBD1. CDR1 and CDR2 (germline): SEHNR, FQNEAQ (reference sequence). The CDR3 has 14 amino acids. V gave up 1 base and J gave up 5 bases; unmatched junction bases: 3. DNA for the CDR3: TGTGCCAGCAGCTTAGGGACAGGGATAACTGAAGCTTTCTTT. Amino acids: CASSLGTGITEAFF.

V gene TRBV9 combines with J gene TRBJ2-3; 8 nucleotides line up with TRBD1. Germline trimming cut 0 bases from V and 0 bases from J; bases unmatched to any gene: 6. Germline V CDR1 and CDR2: SGDLS, YYNGEE. The CDR3 consists of 17 residues. The CDR3, as DNA: TGTGCCAGCAGCGTAGTGGGGACAGGCTTTAGCACAGATACGCAGTATTTT. Translated: CASSVVGTGFSTDTQYF.

This chain joins TRBV3-1 (or the pseudogene TRBV3-2) and TRBJ2-7; 8 bases map to TRBD1. This CDR3 region has 13 residues. The germline CDR1 and CDR2 sequences are LGHDT and YNNKEL (reference sequence). V lost 0 bases and J lost 9; bases outside the gene matches: 4. The CDR3 bases are TGTGCCAGCAGCCAAGATAACAGGGGGTGGCAGTACTTC. Translating gives CASSQDNRGWQYF.

This clone was observed a few times. V is TRBV27 and J is TRBJ1-3; D is uncertain. V lost 5 bases and J lost 0, with 11 bases in between. The CDR3 is 15 residues long. Germline loops: CDR1 MNHEY, CDR2 SMNVEV (reference sequence). The CDR3 DNA follows: TGTGCCAGCAGTAAGAACAGAGACTCTGGAAACACCATATATTTT. Protein: CASSKNRDSGNTIYF.

This chain links TRBV7-8 with TRBJ2-5; the match to TRBD2 covers 7 bases. Germline CDR1 and CDR2: SGHVS and FQNEAQ. The CDR3 spans 16 residues. The ends lost 5 bases at V and 2 bases at J; junction bases unmatched: 11. CDR3 coding DNA: TGTGCCAGCAGCCTATGGGGGAGGGCAGAGCAAGAGACCCAGTACTTC. This encodes CASSLWGRAEQETQYF.